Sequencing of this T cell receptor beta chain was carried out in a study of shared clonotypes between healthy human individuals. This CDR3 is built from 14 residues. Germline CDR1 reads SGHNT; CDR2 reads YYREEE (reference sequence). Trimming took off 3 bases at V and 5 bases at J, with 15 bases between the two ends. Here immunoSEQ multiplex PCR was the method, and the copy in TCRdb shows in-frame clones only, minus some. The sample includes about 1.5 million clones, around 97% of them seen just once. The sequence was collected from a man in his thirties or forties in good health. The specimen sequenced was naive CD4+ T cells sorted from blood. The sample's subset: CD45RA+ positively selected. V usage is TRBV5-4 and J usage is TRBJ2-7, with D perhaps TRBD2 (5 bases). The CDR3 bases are TGTGCCAGCAGCTCCCCCGGGGTATTCGACGAGCAGTACTTC. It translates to CASSSPGVFDEQYF.